This TCR beta chain was sequenced in a study of CD8+ T cells in alopecia areata. Across the whole study: Severity was scored as percentage of affected scalp area in treated patients. Study conclusions and caveats: Scalp samples also yield sequences of resident alphabeta T cells from normal skin. In scalp and blood, many expanded lesional clones persisted during tofacitinib.

The treatment is: oral pan-JAK inhibitor, 5-10 mg twice daily. cDNA reverse transcribed from extracted RNA served as the sequencing template. Libraries were prepared by immunoSEQ multiplex PCR; TCRdb keeps only in-frame clonotypes and omits some of them. The sample shows roughly 110,000 clones, roughly 89% of them seen only once. Points on this clone: Its target is not known.

The CDR3 is made up of 14 amino acids. The chain recombines TRBV21-1 with TRBJ2-5. TRBV21-1 is labeled a pseudogene. This receptor was identified in a human donor with alopecia areata. This material consisted of CD8+ T cells sorted from blood, taken at week 24, from a patient treated with tofacitinib. DNA for the CDR3: TGTGCCAGCAGCAAACGACGCTCCCAAGAGACCCAGTACTTC. The encoded protein is CASSKRRSQETQYF.